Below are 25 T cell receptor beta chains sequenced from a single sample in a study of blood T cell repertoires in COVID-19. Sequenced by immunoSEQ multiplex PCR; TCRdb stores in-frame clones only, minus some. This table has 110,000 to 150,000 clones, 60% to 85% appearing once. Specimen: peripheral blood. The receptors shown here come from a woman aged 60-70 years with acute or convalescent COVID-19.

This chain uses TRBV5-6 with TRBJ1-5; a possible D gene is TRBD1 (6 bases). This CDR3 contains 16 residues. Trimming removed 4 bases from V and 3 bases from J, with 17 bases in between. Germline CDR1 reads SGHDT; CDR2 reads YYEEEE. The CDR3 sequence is CASSNRVLGPNQPQHF. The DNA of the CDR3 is TGTGCCAGCAGCAACAGGGTGCTAGGGCCCAATCAGCCCCAGCATTTT. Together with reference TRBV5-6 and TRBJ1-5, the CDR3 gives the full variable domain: DAGVTQSPTHLIKTRGQQVTLRCSPKSGHDTVSWYQQALGQGPQFIFQYYEEEERQRGNFPDRFSGHQFPNYSSELNVNALLLGDSALYLCASSNRVLGPNQPQHFGDGTRLSIL.

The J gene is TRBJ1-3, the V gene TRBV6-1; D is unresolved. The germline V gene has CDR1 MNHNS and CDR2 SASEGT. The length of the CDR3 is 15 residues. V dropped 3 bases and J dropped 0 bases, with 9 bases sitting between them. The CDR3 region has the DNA TGTGCCAGCAGTGAGCGAATTCGCTCTGGAAACACCATATATTTT. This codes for CASSERIRSGNTIYF.

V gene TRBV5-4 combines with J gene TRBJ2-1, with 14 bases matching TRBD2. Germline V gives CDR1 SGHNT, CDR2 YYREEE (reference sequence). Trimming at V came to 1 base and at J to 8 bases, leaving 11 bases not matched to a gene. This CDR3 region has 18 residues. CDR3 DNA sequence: TGTGCCAGCAGCTTGACGGTCTTGGGACTAGCGGGAGATTATGAGCAGTTCTTC. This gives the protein CASSLTVLGLAGDYEQFF.

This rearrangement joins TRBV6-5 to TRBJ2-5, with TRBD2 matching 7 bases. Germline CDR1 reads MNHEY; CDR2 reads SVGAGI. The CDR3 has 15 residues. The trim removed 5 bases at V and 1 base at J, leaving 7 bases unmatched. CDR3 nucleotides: TGTGCCAGCAGTAACCCTAGCGGCTTCCAAGAGACCCAGTACTTC. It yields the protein CASSNPSGFQETQYF.

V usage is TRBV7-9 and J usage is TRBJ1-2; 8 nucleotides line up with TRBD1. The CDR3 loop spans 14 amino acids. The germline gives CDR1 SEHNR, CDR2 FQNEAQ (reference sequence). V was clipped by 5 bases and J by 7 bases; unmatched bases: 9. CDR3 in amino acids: CASSPHRGWSGYTF. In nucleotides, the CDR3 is TGTGCCAGCAGCCCCCACAGGGGGTGGAGTGGCTACACCTTC.

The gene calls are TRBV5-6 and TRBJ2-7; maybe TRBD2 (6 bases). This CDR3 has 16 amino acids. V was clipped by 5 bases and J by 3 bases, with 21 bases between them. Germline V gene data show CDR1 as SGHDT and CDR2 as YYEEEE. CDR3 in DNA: TGTGCCAGCAGGCCGGCCCGGGGGACGGGGAACTACGAGCAGTACTTC. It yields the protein CASRPARGTGNYEQYF.

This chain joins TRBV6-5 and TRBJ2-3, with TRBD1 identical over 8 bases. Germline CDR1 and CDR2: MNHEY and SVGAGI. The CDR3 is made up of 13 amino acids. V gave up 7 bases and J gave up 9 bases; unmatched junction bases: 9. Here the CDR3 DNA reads TGTGCCAGCAATGCTGGACAGGGACGGACGCAGTATTTT. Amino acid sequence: CASNAGQGRTQYF.

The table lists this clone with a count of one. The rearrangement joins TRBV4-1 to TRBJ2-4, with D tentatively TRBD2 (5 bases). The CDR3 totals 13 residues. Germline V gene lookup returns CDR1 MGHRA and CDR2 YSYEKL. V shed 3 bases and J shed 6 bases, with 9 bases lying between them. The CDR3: CASSQGGRNIQYF. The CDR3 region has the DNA TGCGCCAGCAGCCAGGGTGGGAGAAACATTCAGTACTTC.

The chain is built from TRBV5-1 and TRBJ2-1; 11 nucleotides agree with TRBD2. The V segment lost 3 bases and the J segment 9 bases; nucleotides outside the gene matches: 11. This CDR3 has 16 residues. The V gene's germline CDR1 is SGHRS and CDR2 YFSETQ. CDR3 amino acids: CASSSLTSGIVSEQFF. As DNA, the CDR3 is TGCGCCAGCAGCTCCCTGACTAGCGGGATTGTCTCTGAGCAGTTCTTC.

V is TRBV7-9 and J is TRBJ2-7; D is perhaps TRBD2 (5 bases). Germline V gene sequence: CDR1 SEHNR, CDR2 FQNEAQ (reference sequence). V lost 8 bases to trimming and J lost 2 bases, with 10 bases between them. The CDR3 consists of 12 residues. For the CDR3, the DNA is TGTGCCAGCTCTGCGGGCCCCTACGAGCAGTACTTC. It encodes CASSAGPYEQYF.

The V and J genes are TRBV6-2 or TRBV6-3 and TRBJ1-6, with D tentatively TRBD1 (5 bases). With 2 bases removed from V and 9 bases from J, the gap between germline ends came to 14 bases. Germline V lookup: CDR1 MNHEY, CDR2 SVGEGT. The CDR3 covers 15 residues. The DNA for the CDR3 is TGTGCCAGCAGTTACAGGCGGGGGATGGGTTCACCCCTCCACTTT. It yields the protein CASSYRRGMGSPLHF.

CDR3 sequence: CASSLELAGVGEQYF. CDR3 sequence (DNA): TGTGCCAGCAGCTTAGAGCTAGCGGGAGTTGGGGAGCAGTACTTC. The chain combines TRBV7-9 with TRBJ2-7, with 10 nucleotides matching TRBD2. The CDR3 spans 15 residues. Germline CDR1 SEHNR, CDR2 FQNEAQ (reference sequence). V was clipped by 1 base and J by 7 bases; unmatched bases: 7.

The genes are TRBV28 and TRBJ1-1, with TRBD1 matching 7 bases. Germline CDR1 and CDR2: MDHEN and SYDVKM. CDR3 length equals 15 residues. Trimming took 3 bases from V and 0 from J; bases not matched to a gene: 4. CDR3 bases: TGTGCCAGCAGTTTTACGGGACAGCTGAACACTGAAGCTTTCTTT. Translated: CASSFTGQLNTEAFF.

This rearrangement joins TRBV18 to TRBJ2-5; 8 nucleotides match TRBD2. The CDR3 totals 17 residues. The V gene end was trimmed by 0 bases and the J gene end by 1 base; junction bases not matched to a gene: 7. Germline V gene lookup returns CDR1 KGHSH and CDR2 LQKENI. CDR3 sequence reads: CASSPPRLARGQETQYF. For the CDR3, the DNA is TGTGCCAGCTCACCACCTCGACTAGCGCGTGGCCAAGAGACCCAGTACTTC.

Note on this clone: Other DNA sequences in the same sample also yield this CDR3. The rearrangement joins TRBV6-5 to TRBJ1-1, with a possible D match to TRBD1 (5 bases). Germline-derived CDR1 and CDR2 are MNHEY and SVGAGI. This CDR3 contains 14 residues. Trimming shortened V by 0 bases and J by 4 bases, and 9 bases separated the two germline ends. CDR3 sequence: CASSYSRVSTEAFF. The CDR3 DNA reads TGTGCCAGCAGTTACTCCAGGGTTTCCACTGAAGCTTTCTTT.

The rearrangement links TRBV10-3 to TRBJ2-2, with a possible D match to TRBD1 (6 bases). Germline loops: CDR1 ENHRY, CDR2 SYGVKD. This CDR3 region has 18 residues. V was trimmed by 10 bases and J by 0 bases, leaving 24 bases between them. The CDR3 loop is CATCGTGLSLANTGELFF. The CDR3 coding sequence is TGTGCCACCTGTGGAACAGGGCTATCCTTGGCGAACACCGGGGAGCTGTTTTTT.

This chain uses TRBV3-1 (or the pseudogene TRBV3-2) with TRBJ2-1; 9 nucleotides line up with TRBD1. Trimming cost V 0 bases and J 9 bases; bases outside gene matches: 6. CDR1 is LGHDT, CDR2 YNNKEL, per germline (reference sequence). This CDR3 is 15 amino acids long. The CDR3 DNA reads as TGTGCCAGCAGCCAAGAGACAGGGGGGGTAGGTGAGCAGTTCTTC. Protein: CASSQETGGVGEQFF.

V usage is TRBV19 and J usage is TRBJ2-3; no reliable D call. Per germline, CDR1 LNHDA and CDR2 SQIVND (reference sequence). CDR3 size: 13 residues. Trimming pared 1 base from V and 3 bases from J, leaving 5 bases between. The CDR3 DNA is TGTGCCAGTAGTATAGGAGCAACAGATACGCAGTATTTT. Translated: CASSIGATDTQYF.

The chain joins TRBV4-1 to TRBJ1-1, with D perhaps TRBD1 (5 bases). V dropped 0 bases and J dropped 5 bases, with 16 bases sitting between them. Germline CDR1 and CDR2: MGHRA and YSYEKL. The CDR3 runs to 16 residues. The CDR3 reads CASSQDWQGVRTEAFF. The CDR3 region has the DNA TGCGCCAGCAGCCAAGACTGGCAGGGCGTAAGGACTGAAGCTTTCTTT.

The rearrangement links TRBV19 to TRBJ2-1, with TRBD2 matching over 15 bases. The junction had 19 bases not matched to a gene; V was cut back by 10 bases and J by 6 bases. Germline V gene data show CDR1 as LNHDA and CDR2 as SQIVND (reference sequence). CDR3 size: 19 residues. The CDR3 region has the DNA TGTGCCACCGTTAAAAGTCTTTGGACTAGCGGGAGGGTGCTCAATGAGCAGTTCTTC. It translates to CATVKSLWTSGRVLNEQFF.

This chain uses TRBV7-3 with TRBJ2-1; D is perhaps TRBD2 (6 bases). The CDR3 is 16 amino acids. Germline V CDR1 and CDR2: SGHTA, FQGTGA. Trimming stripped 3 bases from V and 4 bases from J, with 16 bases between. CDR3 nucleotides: TGTGCCAGCAGCTTGGGGAGCGGGCCCCAATACAATGAGCAGTTCTTC. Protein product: CASSLGSGPQYNEQFF.

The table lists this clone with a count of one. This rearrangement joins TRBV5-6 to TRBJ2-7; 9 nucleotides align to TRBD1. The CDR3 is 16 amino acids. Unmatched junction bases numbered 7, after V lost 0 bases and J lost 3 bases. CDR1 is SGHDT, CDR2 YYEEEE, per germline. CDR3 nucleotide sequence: TGTGCCAGCAGCTTGGGATCCGGGACAGGGTACTACGAGCAGTACTTC. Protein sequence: CASSLGSGTGYYEQYF.

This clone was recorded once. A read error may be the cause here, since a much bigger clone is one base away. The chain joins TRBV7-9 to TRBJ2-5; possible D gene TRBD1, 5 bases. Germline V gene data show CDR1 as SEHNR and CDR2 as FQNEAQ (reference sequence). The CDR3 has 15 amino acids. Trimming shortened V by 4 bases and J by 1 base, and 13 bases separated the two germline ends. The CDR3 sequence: CASSSLTEFQETQYF. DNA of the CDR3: TGTGCCAGCAGCTCCCTGACAGAGTTCCAAGAGACCCAGTACTTC.

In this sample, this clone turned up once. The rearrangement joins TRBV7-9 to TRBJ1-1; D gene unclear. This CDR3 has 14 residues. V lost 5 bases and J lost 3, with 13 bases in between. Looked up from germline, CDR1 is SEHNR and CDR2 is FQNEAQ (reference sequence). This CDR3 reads CASSHKTYYTEAFF. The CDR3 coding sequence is TGTGCCAGCAGCCATAAGACATACTACACTGAAGCTTTCTTT.

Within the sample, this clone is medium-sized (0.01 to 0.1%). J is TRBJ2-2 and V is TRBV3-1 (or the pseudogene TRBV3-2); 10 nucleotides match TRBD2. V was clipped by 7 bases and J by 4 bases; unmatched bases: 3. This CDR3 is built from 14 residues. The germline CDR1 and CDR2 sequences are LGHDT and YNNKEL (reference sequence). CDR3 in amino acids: CASKAGGPTGELFF. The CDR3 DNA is TGTGCCAGCAAAGCGGGAGGGCCCACCGGGGAGCTGTTTTTT.